Listed here are 13 T cell receptor beta chains from one sample, sequenced in a study of blood T cell repertoires in COVID-19. Measured with immunoSEQ multiplex PCR; TCRdb has only the in-frame clones, and not every one. Of hundreds of thousands of clones listed, approximately 86% are singletons. Sequencing was done on a sample of PBMCs or T cells enriched from blood (not recorded which). The receptors originated from a woman in her thirties who had recovered from COVID-19.

The genes are TRBV4-3 and TRBJ2-7; D gene ambiguous. The germline V gene has CDR1 LGHNA and CDR2 YSLEER. Trimming left V 1 base short and J 3 bases short, with 13 bases between. The CDR3 extends over 15 amino acids. The DNA of the CDR3 is TGCGCCAGCAGCCAAGTTAGGCAAGCGTACTACGAGCAGTACTTC. Amino acid sequence: CASSQVRQAYYEQYF.

This chain connects TRBV5-1 to TRBJ1-1; D is perhaps TRBD1 (6 bases). V was clipped by 4 bases and J by 3 bases, with 10 bases between them. This CDR3 contains 13 residues. Germline CDR1 reads SGHRS; CDR2 reads YFSETQ. CDR3 in DNA: TGCGCCAGCAGCCTGACAGGTTACACTGAAGCTTTCTTT. It encodes CASSLTGYTEAFF.

V gene TRBV2 combines with J gene TRBJ2-7; 7 nucleotides line up with TRBD1. CDR3 length: 15 residues. V was pared by 5 bases and J by 3 bases, with 10 bases of the junction left unmatched. The germline V gene has CDR1 SNHLY and CDR2 FYNNEI. Here the CDR3 reads CASSPQGTENYEQYF. DNA of the CDR3: TGTGCCAGCAGTCCTCAGGGGACAGAAAACTACGAGCAGTACTTC.

The V call is TRBV9, the J call TRBJ2-2; TRBD2 agrees at 8 bases. This CDR3 is 15 amino acids long. Germline-derived CDR1 and CDR2 are SGDLS and YYNGEE. The J segment lost 6 bases and the V segment lost 1 base, leaving 5 bases of the junction unmatched. CDR3: CASSVISGSSGELFF. The DNA for the CDR3 is TGTGCCAGCAGCGTAATCAGCGGGAGCTCCGGGGAGCTGTTTTTT. The full variable domain, rest sourced from reference TRBV9 and TRBJ2-2, is DSGVTQTPKHLITATGQRVTLRCSPRSGDLSVYWYQQSLDQGLQFLIQYYNGEERAKGNILERFSAQQFPDLHSELNLSSLELGDSALYFCASSVISGSSGELFFGEGSRLTVL.

The genes are TRBV24-1 and TRBJ2-7; 7 nucleotides line up with TRBD1. V dropped 0 bases and J dropped 2; count of bases not matched to a gene: 3. Germline V gene sequence: CDR1 KGHDR, CDR2 SFDVKD. The CDR3 contains 15 residues. CDR3 amino acids: CATSDLRQGAYEQYF. CDR3 in DNA: TGTGCCACCAGTGATTTGCGTCAGGGGGCCTACGAGCAGTACTTC.

This clone was detected only once. The chain employs TRBV27 and TRBJ1-2; 8 nucleotides align to TRBD1. The CDR3 is made up of 16 amino acids. Germline V gene lookup returns CDR1 MNHEY and CDR2 SMNVEV (reference sequence). V shed 1 base, J shed 4 bases, and the junction held 8 bases outside the gene matches. CDR3: CASSLFWTGSLYGYTF. The CDR3 DNA reads TGTGCCAGCAGTTTATTCTGGACAGGGTCGCTCTATGGCTACACCTTC.

The chain combines TRBV11-2 with TRBJ2-3; possible D gene TRBD1, 5 bases. The CDR3 extends over 14 amino acids. V gave up 4 bases and J gave up 3 bases, with 11 bases separating them. The germline gives CDR1 SGHAT, CDR2 FQNNGV. CDR3 sequence (DNA): TGTGCCAGCAGCTCCAGAACAGGTACAGATACGCAGTATTTT. It codes for CASSSRTGTDTQYF.

V usage is TRBV29-1 and J usage is TRBJ1-4; the match to TRBD1 covers 7 bases. From germline, CDR1 is SQVTM and CDR2 ANQGSEA. This CDR3 spans 13 amino acids. With V trimmed by 5 bases and J by 10 bases, 10 bases remained unmatched. In DNA form, the CDR3 reads TGCAGCGTTATTCAGGGGGATACGGGAAAACTGTTTTTT. Translated: CSVIQGDTGKLFF.

The CDR3 sequence is CAWSGPGGYTYNEQFF. In DNA, the CDR3 is TGTGCCTGGAGTGGACCGGGGGGGTATACCTACAATGAGCAGTTCTTC. The chain is built from TRBV30 and TRBJ2-1; 8 nucleotides align to TRBD2. This CDR3 has 16 amino acids. Looked up from germline, CDR1 is GTSNPN and CDR2 is SVGIG (reference sequence). The trim removed 1 base at V and 2 bases at J, leaving 7 bases unmatched.

This sequence joins TRBV24-1 and TRBJ2-1; 8 nucleotides align to TRBD2. The CDR3 is 15 residues long. V shed 9 bases, J shed 0 bases, and the junction held 6 bases outside the gene matches. Germline V CDR1 and CDR2: KGHDR, SFDVKD. CDR3 loop: CATRSAGGSYNEQFF. The CDR3 coding sequence is TGTGCCACCCGGTCGGCGGGGGGCTCCTACAATGAGCAGTTCTTC.

A few counts support this clone. This chain connects TRBV6-6 to TRBJ1-1, with a weak D call TRBD1 (5 bases). The CDR3 is 12 residues long. Germline V gives CDR1 MNHNY, CDR2 SVGAGI (reference sequence). The CDR3 sequence: CASRGGGTEAFF. CDR3 coding DNA: TGTGCTTCGCGGGGCGGCGGCACTGAAGCTTTCTTT.

This clone is a singleton in its sample. The gene calls are TRBV5-1 and TRBJ1-1, with a tentative D call TRBD1 (6 bases). The V and J ends lost 4 bases and 8 bases respectively, with 9 bases between them. Germline V lookup: CDR1 SGHRS, CDR2 YFSETQ. This CDR3 contains 11 residues. CDR3 amino acids: CASSGGREAFF. CDR3 DNA sequence: TGCGCCAGCAGCGGGGGCAGGGAAGCTTTCTTT. The complete variable domain, with remaining parts taken from reference TRBV5-1 and TRBJ1-1, reads KAGVTQTPRYLIKTRGQQVTLSCSPISGHRSVSWYQQTPGQGLQFLFEYFSETQRNKGNFPGRFSGRQFSNSRSEMNVSTLELGDSALYLCASSGGREAFFGQGTRLTVV.

This clone was observed a handful of times. The rearrangement uses TRBV28 and TRBJ2-7, with D possibly matching TRBD1 (5 bases). The CDR3 covers 14 residues. Germline V gives CDR1 MDHEN, CDR2 SYDVKM. Trimming removed 6 bases from V and 2 bases from J, with 14 bases in between. The CDR3 is CASSEQGETYEQYF. CDR3 DNA: TGTGCCAGCAGCGAGCAAGGGGAAACCTACGAGCAGTACTTC. Using reference TRBV28 and TRBJ2-7 for the parts outside the CDR3, the full variable domain is DVKVTQSSRYLVKRTGEKVFLECVQDMDHENMFWYRQDPGLGLRLIYFSYDVKMKEKGDIPEGYSVSREKKERFSLILESASTNQTSMYLCASSEQGETYEQYFGPGTRLTVT.